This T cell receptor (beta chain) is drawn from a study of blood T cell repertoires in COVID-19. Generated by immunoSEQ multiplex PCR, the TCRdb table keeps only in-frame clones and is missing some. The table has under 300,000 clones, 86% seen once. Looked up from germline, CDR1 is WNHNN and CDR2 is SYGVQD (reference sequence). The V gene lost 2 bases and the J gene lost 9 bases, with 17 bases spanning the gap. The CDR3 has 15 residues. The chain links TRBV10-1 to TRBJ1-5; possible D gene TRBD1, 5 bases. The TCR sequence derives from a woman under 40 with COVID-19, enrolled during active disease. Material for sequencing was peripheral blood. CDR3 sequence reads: CASSEPTDPRPPQHF. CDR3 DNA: TGCGCCAGCAGTGAGCCGACAGACCCCCGTCCGCCCCAGCATTTT.